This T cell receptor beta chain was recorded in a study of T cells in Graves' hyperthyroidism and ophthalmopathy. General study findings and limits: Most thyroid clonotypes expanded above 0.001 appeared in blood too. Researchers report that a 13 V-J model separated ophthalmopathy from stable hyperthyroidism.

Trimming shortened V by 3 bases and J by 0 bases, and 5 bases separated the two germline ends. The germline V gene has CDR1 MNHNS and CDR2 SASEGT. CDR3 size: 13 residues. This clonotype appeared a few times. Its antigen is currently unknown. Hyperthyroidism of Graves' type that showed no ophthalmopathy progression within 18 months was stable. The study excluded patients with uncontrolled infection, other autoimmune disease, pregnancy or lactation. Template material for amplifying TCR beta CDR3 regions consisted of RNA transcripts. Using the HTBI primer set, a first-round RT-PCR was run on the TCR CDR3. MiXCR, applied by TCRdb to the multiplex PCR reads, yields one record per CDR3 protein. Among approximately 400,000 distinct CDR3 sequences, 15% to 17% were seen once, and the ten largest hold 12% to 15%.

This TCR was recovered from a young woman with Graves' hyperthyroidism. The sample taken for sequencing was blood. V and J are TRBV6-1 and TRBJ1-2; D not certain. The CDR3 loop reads CASSEGTNYGYTF. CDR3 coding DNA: TGTGCCAGCAGTGAGGGGACTAACTATGGCTACACCTTC.